This T cell receptor beta chain was sequenced in a study of cytomegalovirus exposure and HLA in healthy donors. The J segment lost 0 bases and the V segment lost 4 bases, leaving 4 bases of the junction unmatched. Germline lookup yields CDR1 SEHNR and CDR2 FQNEAQ (reference sequence). The CDR3 runs 15 residues. Notes on the study in general: For cytomegalovirus status, the classifier reportedly gave diagnoses with high specificity and sensitivity. Associated with cytomegalovirus, according to the listing, were around 160 TCR beta chains.

This table comes from immunoSEQ multiplex PCR, and its TCRdb copy is limited to in-frame clones, with some not included. Among some 210,000 clones listed, roughly 85% were seen once. About this clone: Antigen: not known.

Specimen: PBMCs. This chain joins TRBV7-9 and TRBJ2-3; 7 nucleotides align to TRBD2. This TCR was recovered from a woman aged 18-30 years in good health and CMV-seronegative. CDR3 coding DNA: TGTGCCAGCAGCTACTATAGCGGGAGCACAGATACGCAGTATTTT. This codes for CASSYYSGSTDTQYF.